The 3 T cell receptor beta chains reported below all come from one sample, sequenced in a study of tissue T cells after allogeneic stem cell transplantation. Time point of the sample: mouse harvest day 14 after allogeneic transplant. Each mouse received 10^7 T-cell-depleted marrow cells plus 10^6 splenic CD5+ T cells by tail vein. Some clones are missing from TCRdb's copy, which holds only in-frame ones; the method was immunoSEQ multiplex PCR. The sample records about 3,000 clones, over 40% being singletons. Sequencing used lymph node tissue. Receptors originate from a female BALB/c mouse given C57BL/6 T cells with graft-versus-host disease after an allogeneic hematopoietic cell transplant.

Turning to this clone: Any gene name here is a mouse gene name. The read ends 1 residue before the CDR3 terminus; that terminus is restored from the germline J gene. The chain uses TRBV31 and TRBJ2-1, with 8 bases fitting TRBD2. V shed 0 bases and J 0 bases; nucleotides not matched to a gene: 4. Germline CDR1 and CDR2: GKSSPN and SITVG. CDR3 size: 16 residues. The CDR3 bases that were read are TGTGCCTGGAGTCTAGACTGGGGAAATAACTATGCTGAGCAGTTC. It translates to CAWSLDWGNNYAEQF. The whole CDR3 region reads CAWSLDWGNNYAEQFF.

On this clone itself: Genes here carry mouse names. The CDR3 end lies 1 residue beyond the end of the read and is filled in from the germline J gene. V is TRBV13-2 and J is TRBJ2-7; D call uncertain. Trimming removed 0 bases from V and 4 bases from J, with 8 bases in between. The germline V gene encodes CDR1 NNHNN and CDR2 SYGAGS (reference sequence). The CDR3 runs to 13 residues. The chain's CDR3 is CASGDARGYEQYF. CDR3 DNA (partial): TGTGCCAGCGGTGATGCACGGGGTTATGAACAGTAC.

This clone appeared once. Gene names refer to mouse genes. The read ends 1 residue shy of where the CDR3 ends; the end is completed using the germline J gene. The chain employs TRBV23 and TRBJ2-5. Germline values: CDR1 KGHTA, CDR2 FQNQQP. This CDR3 comprises 14 residues. The CDR3 reads CSSSQGPDQDTQYF. The DNA read from the CDR3 is TGCTCCAGCAGTCAAGGGCCGGACCAAGACACCCAGTAC.